The 5 T cell receptor beta chains presented below share a single source sample, sequenced in a study of graft-versus-host responses after intestinal transplantation. Both intraepithelial and lamina propria lymphocytes were released by processing graft tissue. TCRdb's table, derived via immunoSEQ multiplex PCR, lists solely in-frame clones and lacks some. Of more than 9,000 clones in the sample, 80% to 90% were seen once. The input for sequencing was ileum tissue, taken just over 700 days after intestinal transplantation. Source of these receptors: a human patient who received an intestinal transplant, so some T cells may come from the graft donor.

V is TRBV20-1 and J is TRBJ2-5, with D perhaps TRBD1 (5 bases). Trimming took off 2 bases at V and 4 bases at J, with 5 bases between the two ends. This CDR3 is built from 11 residues. Germline V gene data show CDR1 as DFQATT and CDR2 as SNEGSKA (reference sequence). CDR3 in DNA: TGCAGTGCTAGACAGGGAGAGACCCAGTACTTC. It is translated as CSARQGETQYF.

This clone turned up a few times. The same CDR3 can be traced to other DNA sequences in this sample. The V and J genes are TRBV2 and TRBJ1-4; D is ambiguous. Germline V lookup: CDR1 SNHLY, CDR2 FYNNEI. The CDR3 is made up of 12 amino acids. With 6 bases removed from V and 5 bases from J, the gap between germline ends came to 7 bases. CDR3 protein: CASSGRNEKLFF. The CDR3, as DNA: TGTGCCAGCAGCGGACGGAATGAAAAACTGTTTTTT.

V is TRBV19 and J is TRBJ1-3; no clear D gene. The germline V gene encodes CDR1 LNHDA and CDR2 SQIVND (reference sequence). CDR3 length: 15 amino acids. Trimming stripped 6 bases from V and 0 bases from J, with 12 bases between. The CDR3 DNA reads TGTGCCAGTAGCCCCGGGGAAGCCTCTGGAAACACCATATATTTT. This encodes CASSPGEASGNTIYF.

V and J are TRBV9 and TRBJ2-5; TRBD1 aligns across 9 bases. The CDR3 consists of 15 residues. Trimming removed 3 bases from V and 5 bases from J; junction bases left unmatched: 8. Germline assignment: CDR1 SGDLS and CDR2 YYNGEE. CDR3 in DNA: TGTGCCAGCAGCGGCTACAGGGGGCTCGGGGAGACCCAGTACTTC. This encodes CASSGYRGLGETQYF. Full variable domain (missing parts from reference TRBV9 and TRBJ2-5): DSGVTQTPKHLITATGQRVTLRCSPRSGDLSVYWYQQSLDQGLQFLIQYYNGEERAKGNILERFSAQQFPDLHSELNLSSLELGDSALYFCASSGYRGLGETQYFGPGTRLLVL.

V and J are TRBV6-5 and TRBJ1-1; D gene uncertain. Trimming removed 3 bases at V and 0 bases at J, with 14 bases between. Germline V gives CDR1 MNHEY, CDR2 SVGAGI. The CDR3 loop spans 16 amino acids. CDR3: CASSYSAELMNTEAFF. The CDR3 DNA follows: TGTGCCAGCAGTTATTCGGCAGAACTTATGAACACTGAAGCTTTCTTT.